Listed here are 18 T cell receptor beta chains from one sample, sequenced in a study of blood T cell repertoires in COVID-19. The repertoire was sequenced with immunoSEQ multiplex PCR; TCRdb's copy has only in-frame clones and lacks some. The data contain 230,000 or so clones, about nine tenths of them singletons. The sample comprised PBMCs or T cells enriched from blood (not recorded which). The receptor source for this set is a woman aged 40 to 55 with acute COVID-19.

This chain connects TRBV5-1 to TRBJ2-7, with TRBD2 as a possible D gene (7 bases). CDR3 size: 15 residues. The ends were cut back, 4 bases at V and 2 bases at J, with 16 bases in the middle. Germline CDR1 reads SGHRS; CDR2 reads YFSETQ. This CDR3 is CASSRGAKGTYEQYF. The CDR3 region has the DNA TGCGCCAGCAGCCGGGGGGCAAAGGGGACCTACGAGCAGTACTTC.

On this clone itself: This may stem from a read error, because a much larger clone lies one nucleotide away. The rearrangement links TRBV7-2 to TRBJ1-3; the match to TRBD1 covers 7 bases. Germline V CDR1 and CDR2: SGHTA, FQGNSA. The ends lost 6 bases at V and 0 bases at J; junction bases unmatched: 5. This CDR3 spans 15 amino acids. CDR3 nucleotides: TGTGCCAGCAGTCCGACAGGGAACTCTGGAAACACCATATATTTT. This translates into CASSPTGNSGNTIYF. Using reference TRBV7-2 and TRBJ1-3 for the parts outside the CDR3, the full variable domain is GAGVSQSPSNKVTEKGKDVELRCDPISGHTALYWYRQSLGQGLEFLIYFQGNSAPDKSGLPSDRFSAERTGGSVSTLTIQRTQQEDSAVYLCASSPTGNSGNTIYFGEGSWLTVV.

This clone was seen more than once but under ten times. V and J are TRBV12-5 and TRBJ1-1, with 7 bases lining up with TRBD1. CDR3 length equals 15 residues. V was clipped by 5 bases and J by 1 base; unmatched bases: 7. Germline values: CDR1 LGHNT, CDR2 FRNRAP. In DNA, the CDR3 is TGTGCTAGTGGTGAGACCGGGACAGAGAACACTGAAGCTTTCTTT. It codes for CASGETGTENTEAFF.

This sequence joins TRBV18 and TRBJ1-1, with 8 positions matching TRBD1. Germline V gene sequence: CDR1 KGHSH, CDR2 LQKENI. The CDR3 extends over 15 amino acids. V was clipped by 3 bases and J by 1 base; unmatched bases: 4. CDR3 nucleotide sequence: TGTGCCAGCTCACCTCCCGGGACAGGGAACACTGAAGCTTTCTTT. This encodes CASSPPGTGNTEAFF.

The chain links TRBV14 to TRBJ1-4; no firm D call. The CDR3 length is 15 residues. Per the germline V gene, CDR1 is SGHDN and CDR2 is FVKESK. V was pared by 5 bases and J by 0 bases, with 10 bases between. CDR3 in amino acids: CASSENPATNEKLFF. The CDR3 bases are TGTGCCAGCAGCGAAAACCCGGCAACTAATGAAAAACTGTTTTTT.

The CDR3 loop reads CASSHGLRGRSTEAFF. CDR3 DNA sequence: TGTGCCAGCAGCCATGGTCTTCGGGGAAGGAGTACTGAAGCTTTCTTT. The V and J genes are TRBV7-8 and TRBJ1-1, with D unclear. CDR3 length: 16 residues. V was trimmed by 5 bases and J by 5 bases, leaving 21 bases between them. Germline CDR1 reads SGHVS; CDR2 reads FQNEAQ.

The rearrangement links TRBV5-5 to TRBJ2-1; perhaps TRBD1 as D (6 bases). The germline gives CDR1 SGHKS, CDR2 YYEKEE (reference sequence). Deletions cut 0 bases from V and 3 bases from J, with 19 bases between. There are 18 residues in the CDR3. The CDR3 here is CASSLVSRTVAYYNEQFF. The CDR3 DNA reads TGTGCCAGCAGCTTGGTATCTAGGACAGTCGCTTACTACAATGAGCAGTTCTTC.

The V gene is TRBV2, the J gene TRBJ1-1, with D possibly being TRBD1 (5 bases). The CDR3 extends over 12 amino acids. Germline V lookup: CDR1 SNHLY, CDR2 FYNNEI. Between the trimmed V and J ends, which lost 11 bases and 5 bases, there was a span of 15 bases. CDR3 coding DNA: TGTGCCGTCTTACCGCAGGGAACTGAAGCTTTCTTT. Amino acid sequence: CAVLPQGTEAFF.

The chain joins TRBV7-3 to TRBJ2-1, with 8 bases identical to TRBD2. Germline loops: CDR1 SGHTA, CDR2 FQGTGA. V trimming: 5 bases; J trimming: 6 bases; junction bases outside the gene matches: 9. This CDR3 region has 15 residues. The CDR3 sequence is CASSEIRTSINEQFF. CDR3 in DNA: TGTGCCAGCAGCGAAATTCGGACTAGCATCAATGAGCAGTTCTTC.

This rearrangement joins TRBV4-1 to TRBJ1-6; TRBD1 matches at 8 bases. CDR1 and CDR2 from the germline V gene are MGHRA and YSYEKL. The CDR3 runs to 16 residues. With 4 bases clipped from V and 2 bases from J, the junction kept 4 bases outside the gene matches. CDR3 bases: TGCGCCAGCAGCCCTGGACAGGGCCCCTATAATTCACCCCTCCACTTT. This codes for CASSPGQGPYNSPLHF.

This rearrangement joins TRBV25-1 to TRBJ2-1; 8 bases match TRBD2. This CDR3 has 15 amino acids. The germline CDR1 and CDR2 sequences are MGHDK and SYGVNS. With 4 bases clipped from V and 4 bases from J, the junction kept 6 bases outside the gene matches. DNA for the CDR3: TGTGCCAGCAGTGCCGGGACTAGTCCGTACAATGAGCAGTTCTTC. Translation: CASSAGTSPYNEQFF.

The CDR3 is CASSLSVAGEETQYF. CDR3 coding DNA: TGTGCCAGCAGCTTATCTGTAGCGGGGGAAGAGACCCAGTACTTC. The chain employs TRBV7-7 and TRBJ2-5, with TRBD2 identical over 9 bases. With 2 bases clipped from V and 3 bases from J, the junction kept 4 bases outside the gene matches. The germline gives CDR1 SSHAT, CDR2 FNYEAQ (reference sequence). The CDR3 is 15 residues long.

This clone was picked up one time. The rearrangement joins TRBV6-6 to TRBJ2-5, with unresolved D. V lost 6 bases and J 3 bases, leaving 8 bases between the germline ends. Looked up from germline, CDR1 is MNHNY and CDR2 is SVGAGI (reference sequence). The CDR3 consists of 12 residues. DNA for the CDR3: TGTGCCAGCAGCCCCCCGGAAGAGACCCAGTACTTC. Residues: CASSPPEETQYF.

The J gene is TRBJ1-1, the V gene TRBV29-1, with TRBD1 matching 9 bases. Germline V gene data show CDR1 as SQVTM and CDR2 as ANQGSEA. Trimming at V came to 7 bases and at J to 1 base, leaving 7 bases not matched to a gene. The CDR3 consists of 14 residues. The CDR3 protein is CSGKAGQGNTEAFF. The CDR3 DNA is TGCAGCGGGAAAGCGGGACAGGGGAACACTGAAGCTTTCTTT.

The chain carries TRBV2 and TRBJ2-1; D perhaps matches TRBD2 (6 bases). The CDR3 is 13 amino acids. Germline V gene sequence: CDR1 SNHLY, CDR2 FYNNEI. V lost 7 bases and J lost 0, with 7 bases in between. The CDR3 here is CASTGGSYNEQFF. CDR3 in DNA: TGTGCCAGCACCGGGGGCTCCTACAATGAGCAGTTCTTC.

V and J are TRBV4-1 and TRBJ1-3; D may be TRBD1 (5 bases). Trimming removed 5 bases from V and 0 bases from J, with 17 bases in between. Per the germline V gene, CDR1 is MGHRA and CDR2 is YSYEKL. The CDR3 extends over 17 amino acids. The CDR3 bases are TGCGCCAGCAGCATTCGAAGTCCGGGGGTCTCTGGAAACACCATATATTTT. This sequence encodes CASSIRSPGVSGNTIYF.

The chain carries TRBV5-8 and TRBJ1-2; 8 bases are a match to TRBD1. This CDR3 comprises 14 residues. With 5 bases clipped from V and 3 bases from J, the junction kept 6 bases outside the gene matches. Germline assignment: CDR1 SGHTS and CDR2 YDEGEE. As DNA, the CDR3 is TGTGCCAGCAGGACGACAGGGGATTACTATGGCTACACCTTC. Amino acid sequence: CASRTTGDYYGYTF.

This sequence joins TRBV4-1 and TRBJ2-7, with D possibly matching TRBD1 (6 bases). The germline V gene has CDR1 MGHRA and CDR2 YSYEKL. The CDR3 extends over 15 amino acids. V was cut by 0 bases and J by 1 base, with 10 bases left in between. The DNA for the CDR3 is TGCGCCAGCAGCCAAGATGTGACAGGTTCCTACGAGCAGTACTTC. It yields the protein CASSQDVTGSYEQYF.